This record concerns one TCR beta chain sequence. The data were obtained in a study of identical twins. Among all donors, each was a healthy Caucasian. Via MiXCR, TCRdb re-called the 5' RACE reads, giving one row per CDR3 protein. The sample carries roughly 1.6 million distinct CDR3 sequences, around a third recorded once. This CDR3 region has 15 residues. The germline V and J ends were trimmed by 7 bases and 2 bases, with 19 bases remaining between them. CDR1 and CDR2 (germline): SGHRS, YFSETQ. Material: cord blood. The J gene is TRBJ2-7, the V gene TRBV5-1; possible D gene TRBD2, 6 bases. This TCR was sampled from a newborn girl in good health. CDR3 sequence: CASAPWGEVTYEQYF. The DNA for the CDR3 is TGCGCCAGCGCGCCTTGGGGGGAAGTAACCTACGAGCAGTACTTC.